The source of this T cell receptor beta chain is a study of T cells in Graves' hyperthyroidism and ophthalmopathy. Findings and caveats of the study: The majority of expanded thyroid clonotypes above 0.001 also appeared in blood.

The study excluded patients with uncontrolled infection, other autoimmune disease, pregnancy or lactation. On the basis of clinical symptoms, serum thyroxine and TRAb, thyroid ultrasound and orbital computed tomography, diagnoses were made. The authors obtained PBMCs from more than 9.5 ml of fresh peripheral blood. There are many counts of this clonotype. Antigen specificity is unknown. RNA transcripts provided the source from which TCR beta CDR3 regions were amplified. First-round RT-PCR with HTBI primers amplified the TCR CDR3 region. TCRdb analysed the multiplex PCR reads with MiXCR anew, one entry per CDR3 protein. This sample has fewer than 900,000 distinct CDR3 sequences, with roughly 15% found just once. CDR1 and CDR2 (germline): SEHNR, FQNEAQ (reference sequence). The CDR3 runs to 15 residues. Between the trimmed V and J ends, which lost 2 bases and 6 bases, there was a span of 14 bases.

This receptor was identified in a man aged 18 to 30 with Graves' hyperthyroidism. The chain uses TRBV7-9 and TRBJ2-1; D is unclear. What was sequenced was blood. The CDR3 sequence is CASSLQASRRNEQFF. The CDR3 DNA sequence: TGTGCCAGCAGCTTACAAGCGAGTCGGCGCAATGAGCAGTTCTTC.